The source of this T cell receptor beta chain is a study of cytomegalovirus exposure and HLA in healthy donors (dated by TCRdb to 2016 to 2017). Concerning the study at large: According to an earlier analysis of 550 to 700 of the donors, roughly 180 million T cells yielded some 110 million unique TCR beta sequences and around 300 Gb of sequence data. An early release that covered roughly 600 HLA-typed donors contained approximately 300 gigabases of sequencing data and tens of millions of unique TCR sequences. Of the roughly 420 genotyped donors, 80% to 90% were placed in the genetic ancestry cluster associated with self-reported Caucasian donors. The study was designed to test whether signatures of past pathogen exposure could be identified by cataloging public T cell receptors. The T cell repertoires of some 700 subjects were profiled by immunosequencing and related to cytomegalovirus serostatus. Besides the first cohort of 666 subjects, a separate validation cohort made up of some 110 different subjects was used. High-throughput TCR immunosequencing, statistical association of individual TCRs with disease status, and machine learning were combined to predict cytomegalovirus infection status. A later analysis re-examined previously published TCR beta repertoires from more than 550 donors and added high-resolution HLA genotyping to investigate patterns of TCR occurrence. The later analysis used no new phenotypic data to find candidate immune exposures, relying instead on TCR beta sequences and their occurrence across donors. To decide whether each TCR beta V gene segment behaved as functional or pseudogenic, an earlier analysis of over 500 of the donors relied on high-throughput TCR beta sequencing. Donor age, sex, ethnicity and CMV serostatus were collected together with the repertoire data. In a later genetic analysis, genome-wide SNP genotypes for about 60% of the 666 donors were used, and that subset was treated as a discovery cohort. All discovery cohort repertoires had been generated on a single sequencing platform. HLA typing covered class I and class II loci at four-digit resolution. Typing coverage varied by locus: about 620-630 donors for A, B, C, DRB1 and DQB1; more than 500 for DQA1; around 610 for DPA1; 450 to 480 for DPB1. A handful of DR-DQ haplotypes were handled as single units for association and clustering because linkage in the cohort was strong. Among roughly 400 genotyped donors of the cohort, an average of about 220,000 unique TCR beta nucleotide sequences was sequenced per donor, of which approximately 18% were non-productive.

Preparation of the library involved the immunoSEQ multiplex PCR assay. For the multiplex PCR, a mixture combining 60 forward primers for TCR Vbeta segments and 13 reverse primers for TCR Jbeta segments was used. The CDR3 region of rearranged TCR beta genes was amplified from genomic DNA by a multiplex PCR assay. Amplified TCR beta libraries were sequenced as 87-base-pair reads on the Illumina HiSeq System. Processing in the source paper ran as follows. Across the 600 to 700 repertoires, a later analysis counted roughly 77 million unique TCR beta chains, roughly 11 million of which were shared by at least two donors. To remove PCR and sequencing errors, raw reads were error-corrected and collapsed into unique sequences using a nearest-neighbor algorithm that merged closely related sequences. To assign V, D and J gene segments, CDR3 sequences were aligned to IMGT reference sequences. For a sequence to be retained, a match of at least six nucleotides was required to both a V gene segment and a J gene segment. Rearrangements were classified as productive when the CDR3 lacked stop codons and remained in frame with V and J, and all other rearrangements were classified as non-productive. Following IMGT convention, CDR3 was defined as the stretch from the second conserved V-encoded cysteine to the conserved J-encoded phenylalanine. In an earlier analysis of roughly 610 of the donors, sequences lacking an unambiguous match to a single V gene segment were excluded. In an earlier analysis of several hundred of the donors, V segments were called functional above 56.7% productive rearrangements and were called segregating when the between-donor standard deviation exceeded 5%. A statistical classification framework was built to diagnose cytomegalovirus status from the catalog of TCR beta chain sequences. V and J gene assignment, in a later analysis, came from comparing TCR nucleotide sequences with IMGT/GENE-DB human TR gene sequences. A later analysis assigned CDR3 sequences and most-parsimonious VDJ recombination scenarios with the TCRdist pipeline. In a later analysis, each TCR beta chain was defined by its CDR3 amino acid sequence together with its V-gene family, and reads without a unique V-gene family were excluded. To address suspected cross-contamination and a sequencing artifact, a later analysis removed several hundred highly shared, low-generation-probability nucleotide sequences. In a later analysis, a clonal expansion index was calculated for each public chain from normalized within-repertoire ranks of inferred template counts. In a later analysis, generation probabilities were computed with a VDJ recombination model fitted to out-of-frame rearrangements, and the resulting probabilities were checked against IGoR. Hypergeometric tests were used in a later analysis to score TCR-TCR, TCR-HLA and TCR-CMV co-occurrence, with a repertoire-size bias correction applied to the TCR pairs. A later analysis estimated false discovery rates by permuting HLA or CMV assignments 20 times. In a later analysis, co-occurring TCRs were grouped using DBSCAN, with TCRdist sequence similarity added in when clustering inside HLA-allele-positive subsets. Repertoires with fewer than 30,000 or more than 120,000 public chains, plus five repertoires with anomalous nucleotide sharing, were excluded from co-occurrence clustering. The immuneACCESS repertoire file appears here via TCRdb, limited to in-frame rearrangements. These files lack a portion of the clones; in checked studies, under half of the deficit traces to unresolved V genes, and the cause of the others is not known. Clonal size and the V and J genes are those of that table, whereas D and trimming came from the DNA. The sample includes about 200,000 clones, with 79% observed a single time. 1.5% to 2% of the sample rests with the top ten.

For CDR1 and CDR2, the germline V gene lists KGHSH and LQKENI. Taken from cysteine to phenylalanine, the CDR3 has 13 residues. The kept DNA is CDR3 alone, 39 bases in frame from the first base. V is trimmed back by 6 bases and J by 4 bases, and the junction contains 2 bases that no gene match accounts for. The cohort was made up of hundreds of healthy bone marrow donors. At the time of sampling, all cohort members were nominally healthy, though unrecorded immune exposures were likely present. The donor was CMV seronegative and was included in the group of over 300 seronegative cohort members. A peripheral blood sample was collected from each donor, and TCR beta sequencing was performed on peripheral blood mononuclear cells. Genomic DNA was extracted from the blood cell samples with the Qiagen DNeasy Blood Extraction Kit. Findings and caveats that apply to the study as a whole: The classifier was reported to diagnose cytomegalovirus status with high specificity and sensitivity in both the original and validation cohorts. The authors suggested that the approach could potentially be generalized to other disease states and immunological phenotypes. The study gave a list of about 150 TCR beta chains associated with cytomegalovirus. Linkage disequilibrium might explain the correlated functional status among segregating V segments, but an unknown experimental factor could not be ruled out. Compared with the roughly 600-donor mean, donors in an Asian-associated ancestry cluster had fewer N-insertions in productive TCRs, according to a later genetic analysis. In an earlier analysis of some 500 of the donors, most TCR beta V segments appeared in productive rearrangements about 87% or about 30% of the time, broadly matching IMGT annotations. At a false discovery rate of 0.05, a later analysis linked 15,000 to 20,000 TCR beta sequences to specific HLA alleles. A later genetic analysis associated a missense DCLRE1C variant with V-gene and J-gene trimming of TCR beta chains, and an independent cohort replicated the association. The earlier analysis of a few hundred of the donors excluded 15 to 20 rarely observed V segments, including chromosome 9 orphons, because counts were too low. Presence/absence analyses assumed roughly uniform sequencing depth across donors, an assumption that may not hold. The sequencing pipeline was judged likely to have produced a cluster of highly shared sequence variants as a technical artifact. Some IMGT-functional V segments, including TRBV6-2 and TRBV6-3, could not be told apart with the 87-base-pair reads, so those segments were excluded. Three of the identified cytomegalovirus-associated TCR beta chains were confirmed in vitro to be specific for cytomegalovirus antigens. According to a later analysis, parvovirus B19, influenza, CMV and Epstein-Barr virus appeared linked to several top co-occurrence clusters. Compared with equally common non-associated chains, HLA-associated TCR beta chains in a later analysis were more clonally expanded and had lower generation probabilities. In this cohort, only TCR beta chains were sequenced, and detectable features were limited by the absence of alpha or paired-chain data. Most TCR sequences were seen in very few donors, while some public TCRs were found in many individuals. A later analysis found that TCR association rates varied across HLA loci, with DRB1 alleles showing the most associated TCRs and HLA-C alleles the fewest. Most CMV-associated TCR beta chains appeared to be HLA-restricted in a later analysis, and the HLA associations seemed to be driven largely by CMV exposure. A further reported finding was that TCR beta sequences accurately predicted the HLA-A and HLA-B alleles for most subjects in the first cohort. Immune exposure information for the cohort was limited to CMV serostatus. Because HLA typing was unavailable for some donors at each locus, only the typed subset was used in association tests. When HLA alleles, especially DR and DQ, strongly co-occurred, TCR associations were difficult to assign to individual alleles.

In the case of this clone: Its antigen is unknown. Per-base quality was not reported, and no clone a single base away is much larger than it.

The clonotype comes from a man aged 45-65 years in good health and CMV-seronegative. Here the chain combines TRBV18 and TRBJ2-1; TRBD1 fits 8 bases in the junction. The sample taken for sequencing was PBMCs. The nucleotide sequence is TGTGCCAGCTCCGGACAGGGTTACAATGAGCAGTTCTTC. Translation gives CASSGQGYNEQFF. With all but the CDR3 taken from the reference TRBV18 and TRBJ2-1 genes, the full variable domain is: NAGVMQNPRHLVRRRGQEARLRCSPMKGHSHVYWYRQLPEEGLKFMVYLQKENIIDESGMPKERFSAEFPKEGPSILRIQQVVRGDSAAYFCASSGQGYNEQFFGPGTRLTVL.